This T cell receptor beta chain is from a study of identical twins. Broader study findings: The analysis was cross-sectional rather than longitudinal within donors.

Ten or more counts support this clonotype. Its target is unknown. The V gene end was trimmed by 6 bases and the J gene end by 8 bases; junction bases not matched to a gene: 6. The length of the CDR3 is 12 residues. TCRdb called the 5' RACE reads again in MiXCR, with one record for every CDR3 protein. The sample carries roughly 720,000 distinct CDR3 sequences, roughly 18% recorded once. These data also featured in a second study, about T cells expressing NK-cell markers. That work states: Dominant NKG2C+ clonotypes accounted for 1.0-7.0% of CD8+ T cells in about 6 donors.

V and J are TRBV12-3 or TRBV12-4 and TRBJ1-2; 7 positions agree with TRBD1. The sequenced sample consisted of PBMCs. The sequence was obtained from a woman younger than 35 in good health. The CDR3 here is CASSLTGYGYTF. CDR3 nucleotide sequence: TGTGCCAGCAGCCTGACAGGGTACGGCTACACCTTC.